This T cell receptor (beta chain) is from a study of control samples from healthy donors and cancer patients. Assay: immunoSEQ multiplex PCR; the TCRdb copy retains only in-frame clones and omits some. The table includes 80,000 or so clones, roughly 92% detected once. Germline V lookup: CDR1 DFQATT, CDR2 SNEGSKA (reference sequence). This CDR3 spans 16 amino acids. Trimming left V 3 bases short and J 0 bases short, with 12 bases between. The sequenced sample consisted of blood. The chain carries TRBV20-1 and TRBJ2-6; tentatively, D is TRBD1 (6 bases). This TCR was recovered from a woman in her sixties or seventies in good health. The chain's CDR3 is CSASDQGYSGANVLTF. The CDR3 DNA follows: TGCAGTGCTAGTGATCAGGGGTACTCTGGGGCCAACGTCCTGACTTTC.